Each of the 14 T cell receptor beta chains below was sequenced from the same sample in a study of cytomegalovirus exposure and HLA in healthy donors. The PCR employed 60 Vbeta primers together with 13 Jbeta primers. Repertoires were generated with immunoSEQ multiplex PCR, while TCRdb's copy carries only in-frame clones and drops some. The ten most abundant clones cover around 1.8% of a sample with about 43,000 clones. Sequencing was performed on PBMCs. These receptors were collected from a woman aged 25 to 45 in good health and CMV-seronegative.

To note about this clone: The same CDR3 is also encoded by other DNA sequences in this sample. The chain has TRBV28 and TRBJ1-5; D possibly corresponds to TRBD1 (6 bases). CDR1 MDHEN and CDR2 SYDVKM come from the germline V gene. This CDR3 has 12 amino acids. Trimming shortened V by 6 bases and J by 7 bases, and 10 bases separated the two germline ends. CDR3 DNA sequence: TGTGCCAGCAGGCAGGGGAGCCAGCCCCAGCATTTT. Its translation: CASRQGSQPQHF.

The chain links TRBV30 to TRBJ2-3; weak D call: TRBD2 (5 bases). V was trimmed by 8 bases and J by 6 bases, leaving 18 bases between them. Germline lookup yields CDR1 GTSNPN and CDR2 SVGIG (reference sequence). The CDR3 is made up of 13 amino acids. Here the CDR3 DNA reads TGTGCCCGGGATGTGGGCGGAGCCGATACGCAGTATTTT. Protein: CARDVGGADTQYF.

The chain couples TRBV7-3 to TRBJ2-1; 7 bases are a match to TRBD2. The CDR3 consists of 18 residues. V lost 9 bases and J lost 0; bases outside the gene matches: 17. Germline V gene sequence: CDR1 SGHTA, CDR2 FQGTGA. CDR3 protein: CARMDPPSGGSSYNEQFF. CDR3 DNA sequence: TGTGCCAGGATGGATCCCCCTAGCGGAGGGAGCTCCTACAATGAGCAGTTCTTC.

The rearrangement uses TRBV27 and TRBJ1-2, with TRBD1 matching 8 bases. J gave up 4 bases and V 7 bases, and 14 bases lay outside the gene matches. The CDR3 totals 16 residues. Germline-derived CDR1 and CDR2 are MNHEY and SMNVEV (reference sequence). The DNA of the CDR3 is TGTGCCAGCAAACATACCACATCAGGGGGCGGCTATGGCTACACCTTC. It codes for CASKHTTSGGGYGYTF.

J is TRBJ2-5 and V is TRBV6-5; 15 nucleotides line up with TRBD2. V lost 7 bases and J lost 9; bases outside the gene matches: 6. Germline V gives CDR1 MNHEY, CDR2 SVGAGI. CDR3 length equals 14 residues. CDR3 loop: CASTQGLAGGAQYF. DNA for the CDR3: TGTGCCAGCACCCAAGGACTAGCGGGAGGGGCCCAGTACTTC.

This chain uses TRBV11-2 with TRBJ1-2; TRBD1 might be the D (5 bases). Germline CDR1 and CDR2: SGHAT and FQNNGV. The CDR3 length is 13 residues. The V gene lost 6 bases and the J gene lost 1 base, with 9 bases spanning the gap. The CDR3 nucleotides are TGTGCCAGCAGTCCAGGGCTTAACTATGGCTACACCTTC. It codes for CASSPGLNYGYTF.

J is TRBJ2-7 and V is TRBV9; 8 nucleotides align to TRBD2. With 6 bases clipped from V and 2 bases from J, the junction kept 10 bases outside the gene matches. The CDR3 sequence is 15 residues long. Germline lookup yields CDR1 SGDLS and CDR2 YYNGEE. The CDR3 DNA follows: TGTGCCAGCAATCGGGAGGGAATAAGCGCCTACGAGCAGTACTTC. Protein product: CASNREGISAYEQYF.

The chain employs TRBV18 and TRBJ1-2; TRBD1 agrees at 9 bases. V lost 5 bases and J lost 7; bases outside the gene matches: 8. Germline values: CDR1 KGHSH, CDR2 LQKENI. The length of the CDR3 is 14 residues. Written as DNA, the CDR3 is TGTGCCAGCTCAGGCGACAGGGGGGCCGCTGGCTACACCTTC. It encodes CASSGDRGAAGYTF.

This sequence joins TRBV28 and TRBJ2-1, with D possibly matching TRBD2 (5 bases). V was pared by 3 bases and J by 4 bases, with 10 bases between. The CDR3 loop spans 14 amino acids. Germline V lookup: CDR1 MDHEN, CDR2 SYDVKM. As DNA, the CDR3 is TGTGCCAGCAGTTTTGGTGCGGGTTACAATGAGCAGTTCTTC. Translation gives CASSFGAGYNEQFF.

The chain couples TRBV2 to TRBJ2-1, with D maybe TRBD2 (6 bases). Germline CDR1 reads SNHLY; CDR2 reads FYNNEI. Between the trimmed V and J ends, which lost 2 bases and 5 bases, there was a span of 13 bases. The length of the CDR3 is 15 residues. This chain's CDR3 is CASSEWRGTNNEQFF. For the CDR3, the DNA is TGTGCCAGCAGTGAATGGCGGGGAACCAACAATGAGCAGTTCTTC.

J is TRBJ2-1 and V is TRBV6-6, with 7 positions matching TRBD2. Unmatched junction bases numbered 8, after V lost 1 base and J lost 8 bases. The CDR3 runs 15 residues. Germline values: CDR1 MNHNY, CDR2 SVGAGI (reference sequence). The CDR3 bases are TGTGCCAGCAGTTACTATCGGGCGGGGGAAGATGAGCAGTTCTTC. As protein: CASSYYRAGEDEQFF.

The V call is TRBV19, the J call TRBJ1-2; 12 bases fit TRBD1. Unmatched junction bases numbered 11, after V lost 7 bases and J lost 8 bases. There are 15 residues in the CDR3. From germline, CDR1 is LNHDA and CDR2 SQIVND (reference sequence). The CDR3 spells CASTTGGTGGAGYTF. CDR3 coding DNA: TGTGCCAGTACCACCGGCGGGACAGGGGGCGCCGGCTACACCTTC.

CDR3 amino acids: CAWSVIVRIYRDRVSYEQYF. The CDR3 DNA reads TGTGCCTGGAGTGTAATAGTGAGGATTTATCGGGACAGGGTCTCCTACGAGCAGTACTTC. This chain joins TRBV30 and TRBJ2-7; 9 bases map to TRBD1. The CDR3 totals 20 residues. CDR1 is GTSNPN and CDR2 is SVGIG in the germline V gene (reference sequence). Trimming removed 0 bases from V and 0 bases from J; junction bases left unmatched: 18.

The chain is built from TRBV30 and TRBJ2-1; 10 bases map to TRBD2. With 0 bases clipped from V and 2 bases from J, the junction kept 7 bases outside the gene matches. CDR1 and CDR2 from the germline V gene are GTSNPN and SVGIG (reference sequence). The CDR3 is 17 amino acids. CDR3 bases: TGTGCCTGGAGTGTGGCTAGCGGGAGTTTTACCTACAATGAGCAGTTCTTC. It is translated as CAWSVASGSFTYNEQFF.